This T cell receptor (beta chain) was captured by sequencing in a study of shared clonotypes between healthy human individuals. Study results and limitations: Blood was the sole source, and tissue repertoires probably differ.

The method was immunoSEQ multiplex PCR; TCRdb's version includes in-frame clones alone and lacks a portion of them. The repertoire holds 450,000 to 600,000 clones, with around 80% as singletons. Details on this clone: Its antigen remains unknown.

CDR3 length: 16 residues. CDR1 and CDR2 from the germline V gene are LGHNA and YSLEER. V lost 0 bases and J lost 0, with 12 bases in between. J is TRBJ2-7 and V is TRBV4-3; D gene uncertain. The clonotype was recovered from a woman aged 40 to 50 in good health. Some clones in this sample may be carry-over from other donors' samples. Sequenced material: PBMCs. CDR3 DNA sequence: TGCGCCAGCAGCCAAGAGAAACGAGCCAGCTCCTACGAGCAGTACTTC. Protein sequence: CASSQEKRASSYEQYF.